The 26 T cell receptor beta chains reported below all come from one sample, sequenced in a study of OX40 agonist ivuxolimab in advanced cancers. Only in-frame clones appear in the TCRdb table, and some are missing; sequencing was by immunoSEQ multiplex PCR. The sample lists about 37,000 clones, about 72% occurring once. The sample in question was CD4+ or CD8+ T cells sorted from blood, obtained in a trial of the OX40 agonist ivuxolimab. All receptors come from an adult with an advanced solid tumor such as melanoma, head and neck, liver or kidney cancer.

The V call is TRBV28, the J call TRBJ2-1; 7 positions agree with TRBD2. The CDR3 has 12 residues. Losses at the gene ends were 10 bases for V and 4 bases for J; bases not matched to a gene: 4. From germline, CDR1 is MDHEN and CDR2 SYDVKM. CDR3 in amino acids: CATGGSYNEQFF. The CDR3 DNA is TGTGCCACGGGAGGCTCATACAATGAGCAGTTCTTC. Full variable domain (remainder filled in from reference TRBV28 and TRBJ2-1): DVKVTQSSRYLVKRTGEKVFLECVQDMDHENMFWYRQDPGLGLRLIYFSYDVKMKEKGDIPEGYSVSREKKERFSLILESASTNQTSMYLCATGGSYNEQFFGPGTRLTVL.

The chain links TRBV28 to TRBJ2-5; 10 bases match TRBD1. Looked up from germline, CDR1 is MDHEN and CDR2 is SYDVKM. The trim removed 7 bases at V and 5 bases at J, leaving 10 bases unmatched. This CDR3 is 15 amino acids long. The CDR3 sequence: CASNPTGGYSETQYF. In DNA form, the CDR3 reads TGTGCCAGCAACCCGACAGGGGGCTATTCTGAGACCCAGTACTTC.

This chain uses TRBV27 with TRBJ1-5, with D unresolved. Trimming removed 0 bases from V and 0 bases from J, with 6 bases in between. CDR1 and CDR2 from the germline V gene are MNHEY and SMNVEV (reference sequence). This CDR3 is 15 amino acids long. CDR3 residues: CASSLSGISNQPQHF. The CDR3 region has the DNA TGTGCCAGCAGTTTATCCGGAATTAGCAATCAGCCCCAGCATTTT.

The DNA for the CDR3 is TGTGCCAGCAGCCAAAGGACTAGCGGGAGGAATGAGCAGTTCTTC. Translating it yields CASSQRTSGRNEQFF. V is TRBV16 and J is TRBJ2-1; 14 bases are shared with TRBD2. The CDR3 covers 15 residues. From germline, CDR1 is KGHSY and CDR2 FQNENV. V dropped 2 bases and J dropped 7; count of bases not matched to a gene: 1.

The chain joins TRBV7-2 to TRBJ2-1; no clear D gene. Trimming took 2 bases from V and 8 from J, leaving 10 bases between them. The length of the CDR3 is 13 residues. Germline values: CDR1 SGHTA, CDR2 FQGNSA. CDR3 bases: TGTGCCAGCAGCTTAACTTTTCCCGATGAGCAGTTCTTC. Its translation: CASSLTFPDEQFF.

By share, this clone ranks as medium-sized. In nucleotides, the CDR3 is TGTGCCAGCAGTTTTGGGGGGACCCCTTACGAGCAGTACTTC. It codes for CASSFGGTPYEQYF. The chain carries TRBV27 and TRBJ2-7; tentatively, D is TRBD2 (6 bases). The V end lost 3 bases, the J end lost 4 bases, and 13 bases lay between the germline ends. Looked up from germline, CDR1 is MNHEY and CDR2 is SMNVEV (reference sequence). There are 14 residues in the CDR3.

This chain links TRBV5-1 with TRBJ2-1; D is undetermined. The CDR3 runs to 12 residues. CDR1 and CDR2 (germline): SGHRS, YFSETQ. V shed 4 bases and J shed 12 bases, with 14 bases lying between them. CDR3 sequence reads: CASSETLPGQFF. CDR3 DNA: TGCGCCAGCAGCGAAACCCTCCCGGGGCAGTTCTTC.

The chain links TRBV7-8 to TRBJ1-1, with D perhaps TRBD1 (5 bases). The CDR3 covers 12 residues. Germline V gives CDR1 SGHVS, CDR2 FQNEAQ. The ends were cut back, 0 bases at V and 10 bases at J, with 9 bases in the middle. The CDR3 spells CASSLARDGAFF. The CDR3 DNA reads TGTGCCAGCAGCTTAGCCAGGGATGGAGCTTTCTTT. The complete variable domain, with remaining parts taken from reference TRBV7-8 and TRBJ1-1, reads GAGVSQSPRYKVAKRGQDVALRCDPISGHVSLFWYQQALGQGPEFLTYFQNEAQLDKSGLPSDRFFAERPEGSVSTLKIQRTQQEDSAVYLCASSLARDGAFFGQGTRLTVV.

This chain joins TRBV4-1 and TRBJ1-6, with D tentatively TRBD1 (6 bases). The CDR3 length is 17 residues. V shed 0 bases and J shed 0 bases, with 9 bases lying between them. Germline values: CDR1 MGHRA, CDR2 YSYEKL. The DNA for the CDR3 is TGCGCCAGCAGCCAAGATACAGGGAGCTCCTATAATTCACCCCTCCACTTT. Its protein product is CASSQDTGSSYNSPLHF.

This clone was observed a few times. The chain links TRBV18 to TRBJ2-7, with D unclear. CDR1 and CDR2 from the germline V gene are KGHSH and LQKENI. Trimming removed 4 bases from V and 2 bases from J, with 18 bases in between. The CDR3 extends over 16 amino acids. The DNA of the CDR3 is TGTGCCAGCTCACAACTACATCCGTCCTATACCTACGAGCAGTACTTC. This encodes CASSQLHPSYTYEQYF.

In its sample, this clone was seen a few times. The chain carries TRBV4-1 and TRBJ1-1; 9 nucleotides agree with TRBD1. Germline V CDR1 and CDR2: MGHRA, YSYEKL. CDR3 size: 18 residues. J was trimmed by 0 bases and V by 0 bases; bases with no gene match: 8. The CDR3 region is CASSQDTGQGGMNTEAFF. The CDR3 DNA reads TGCGCCAGCAGCCAAGATACGGGACAGGGAGGGATGAACACTGAAGCTTTCTTT.

This chain joins TRBV5-5 and TRBJ2-7, with 10 bases aligning to TRBD1. This CDR3 is built from 17 residues. The germline V gene encodes CDR1 SGHKS and CDR2 YYEKEE (reference sequence). V dropped 0 bases and J dropped 1; count of bases not matched to a gene: 7. The CDR3 sequence: CASSLAPGQGGSYEQYF. CDR3 coding DNA: TGTGCCAGCAGCTTGGCTCCCGGACAGGGGGGTTCCTACGAGCAGTACTTC.

The chain combines TRBV5-4 with TRBJ2-5; TRBD2 agrees at 14 bases. The J call is in doubt because the DNA end fits TRBJ2-7 better. Per the germline V gene, CDR1 is SGHNT and CDR2 is YYREEE (reference sequence). The CDR3 runs 16 residues. CDR3 amino acids: CASSLEMGLAGDEQYF. DNA of the CDR3: TGTGCCAGCAGCTTGGAAATGGGACTAGCGGGAGACGAGCAGTACTTC.

This sequence joins TRBV10-3 and TRBJ2-1; TRBD1 matches 8 bases. The CDR3 has 12 residues. Trimming at V came to 6 bases and at J to 8 bases, leaving 3 bases not matched to a gene. In germline, CDR1 is ENHRY, CDR2 SYGVKD. Here the CDR3 reads CAIRPTGDEQFF. The CDR3 DNA is TGTGCCATCAGGCCGACAGGGGATGAGCAGTTCTTC.

This rearrangement joins TRBV30 to TRBJ1-5; D possibly corresponds to TRBD1 (5 bases). Germline lookup yields CDR1 GTSNPN and CDR2 SVGIG (reference sequence). The V end was cut by 3 bases, the J end by 2 bases, with 14 bases between. The CDR3 covers 15 residues. CDR3 protein: CAWSELGGGNQPQHF. The CDR3 DNA reads TGTGCCTGGAGCGAACTCGGGGGGGGCAATCAGCCCCAGCATTTT.

The CDR3 sequence: CASSKGGTFHNYRAYEQYF. The CDR3 DNA sequence: TGTGCCAGCAGCAAAGGTGGGACGTTTCATAACTATCGAGCCTACGAGCAGTACTTC. The gene calls are TRBV21-1 and TRBJ2-7. TRBV21-1 is shown as a pseudogene. The CDR3 contains 19 residues.

The V gene is TRBV10-3, the J gene TRBJ1-2; D unclear. Trimming took 7 bases from V and 8 from J, leaving 17 bases between them. The CDR3 consists of 13 residues. Germline V gene lookup returns CDR1 ENHRY and CDR2 SYGVKD. CDR3 DNA sequence: TGTGCCATCACTATCGGGTCTTTTCGGGGCTACACCTTC. Its protein product is CAITIGSFRGYTF.

Here the CDR3 DNA reads TGTGCCAGTAGTATAGAGTGGCTTGCGGGGACCTACGAGCAGTACTTC. It is translated as CASSIEWLAGTYEQYF. The V and J genes are TRBV19 and TRBJ2-7; perhaps TRBD2 as D (6 bases). Germline V gene sequence: CDR1 LNHDA, CDR2 SQIVND (reference sequence). Trimming stripped 0 bases from V and 2 bases from J, with 14 bases between. The CDR3 length is 16 residues.

This chain connects TRBV21-1 to TRBJ1-2; the table's D call, TRBD1, was not checked against the DNA. TRBV21-1 is described as a pseudogene. The CDR3 extends over 16 amino acids. In DNA, the CDR3 is TGTGCCAGCAGCAAAAATTTGGGACAGTCGTACTATGGCTACACCTTC. It yields the protein CASSKNLGQSYYGYTF.

To note about this clone: Mismatch with germline at one junction end may stem from a read error. The rearrangement links TRBV5-1 to TRBJ1-1; D is undetermined. Germline values: CDR1 SGHRS, CDR2 YFSETQ. The CDR3 is 14 amino acids. The CDR3 is CASSLKGLNTEAFF. The CDR3 DNA is TGTGCCAGCAGCTTGAAAGGGTTGAACACTGAAGCTTTCTTT.

This rearrangement joins TRBV28 to TRBJ2-1; no clear D gene. CDR1 is MDHEN, CDR2 SYDVKM, per germline. Trimming pared 6 bases from V and 3 bases from J, leaving 15 bases between. The CDR3 length is 15 residues. The CDR3 region has the DNA TGTGCCAGCAGGGCAAGACCGACCCTCTACAATGAGCAGTTCTTC. This codes for CASRARPTLYNEQFF.

The J gene is TRBJ2-5, the V gene TRBV7-2; the match to TRBD1 covers 7 bases. V shed 0 bases, J shed 3 bases, and the junction held 4 bases outside the gene matches. This CDR3 region has 15 residues. Germline V gene data show CDR1 as SGHTA and CDR2 as FQGNSA. The CDR3 region is CASSLAFGTEETQYF. The CDR3 nucleotides read TGTGCCAGCAGCTTAGCGTTCGGGACAGAAGAGACCCAGTACTTC.

DNA of the CDR3: TGTGCCATCACCTCGGGACAAACACCCTACGAGCAGTACTTC. Protein product: CAITSGQTPYEQYF. J is TRBJ2-7 and V is TRBV10-3, with D perhaps matching TRBD1 (6 bases). CDR3 length: 14 amino acids. CDR1 and CDR2 from the germline V gene are ENHRY and SYGVKD. Trimming took off 7 bases at V and 2 bases at J, with 15 bases between the two ends.

This clone has only one observation. The chain uses TRBV4-3 and TRBJ1-3; the D gene is possibly TRBD1 (6 bases). The germline V gene encodes CDR1 LGHNA and CDR2 YSLEER. Trimming shortened V by 0 bases and J by 3 bases, and 12 bases separated the two germline ends. The CDR3 consists of 16 residues. The CDR3 nucleotides are TGCGCCAGCAGCCAAGATAGGGCAGGGGTTGGAAACACCATATATTTT. Its translation: CASSQDRAGVGNTIYF.

The chain carries TRBV9 and TRBJ1-5; 11 nucleotides agree with TRBD1. V gave up 8 bases and J gave up 4 bases; unmatched junction bases: 11. The CDR3 contains 16 residues. Per germline, CDR1 SGDLS and CDR2 YYNGEE. The DNA for the CDR3 is TGTGCCAGTAGTGACCCCGGGACAGGGGGAAATCAGCCCCAGCATTTT. This translates into CASSDPGTGGNQPQHF.

This clone was counted a single time. The rearrangement joins TRBV23-1 to TRBJ2-3, with TRBD1 matching over 8 bases. TRBV23-1 is an ORF, with its function uncertain. The CDR3 has 19 residues. Trimming at V came to 7 bases and at J to 3 bases, leaving 21 bases not matched to a gene. CDR3: CASTRRGRPLAEETDTQYF. CDR3 coding DNA: TGCGCCAGCACCCGCAGGGGGCGACCGCTGGCAGAGGAGACAGATACGCAGTATTTT.